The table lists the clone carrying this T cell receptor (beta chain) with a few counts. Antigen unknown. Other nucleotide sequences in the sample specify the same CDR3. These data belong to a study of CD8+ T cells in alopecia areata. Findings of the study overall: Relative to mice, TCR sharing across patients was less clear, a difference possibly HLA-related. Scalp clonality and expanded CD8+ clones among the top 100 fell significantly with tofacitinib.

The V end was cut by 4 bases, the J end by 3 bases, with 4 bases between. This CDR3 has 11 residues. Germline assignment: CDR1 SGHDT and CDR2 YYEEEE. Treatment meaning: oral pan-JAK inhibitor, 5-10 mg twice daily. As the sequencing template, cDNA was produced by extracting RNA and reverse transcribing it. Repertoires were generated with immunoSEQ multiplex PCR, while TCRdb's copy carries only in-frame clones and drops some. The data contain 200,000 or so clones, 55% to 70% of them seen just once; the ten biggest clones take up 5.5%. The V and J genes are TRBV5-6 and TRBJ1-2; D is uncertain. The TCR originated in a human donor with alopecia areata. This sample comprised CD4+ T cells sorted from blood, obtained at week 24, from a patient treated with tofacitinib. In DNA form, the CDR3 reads TGTGCCAGCAGCCGGGACTATGGCTACACCTTC. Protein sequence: CASSRDYGYTF.